This T cell receptor beta chain was profiled in a study of CD8+CD57+ T cells in acquired aplastic anemia. Looking at the study overall: CD4+ and CD8+ cells, once sorted, gave DNA averaging approximately 3.4 ug. Sequencing produced an average of about 10.8 million reads per healthy donor for CD4+ cells.

Genomic DNA, serving as template, underwent TCR beta VDJ and CDR3 profiling. TCRdb recomputed calls from the reads with MiXCR, one row per CDR3 protein. The sample shows around 400,000 distinct CDR3 sequences, around 72% of them seen only once. In the case of this clonotype: Its matching antigen is unknown.

General study findings and limits: Researchers report that 25 to 35 CD8+ CDR3 sequences appeared in both patients and controls. Patient and control CD8+ Simpson's diversity was not significantly different.

This clonotype originated in a human donor in good health, serving as a control. Sequences were obtained from sorted CD4+, CD8+, or CD8+CD57+ T cells (not recorded which) from PBMCs.

In DNA form, the CDR3 reads TGCAGTGCGACCGCCCCACCGGGGGCGCTCAATCAGCCCCAGCATTTT. Encoded protein: CSATAPPGALNQPQHF. The chain couples TRBV20-1 to TRBJ1-5; weak D call: TRBD1 (6 bases). The V end was cut by 6 bases, the J end by 3 bases, with 21 bases between. Germline V gene sequence: CDR1 DFQATT, CDR2 SNEGSKA (reference sequence). The CDR3 consists of 16 residues.